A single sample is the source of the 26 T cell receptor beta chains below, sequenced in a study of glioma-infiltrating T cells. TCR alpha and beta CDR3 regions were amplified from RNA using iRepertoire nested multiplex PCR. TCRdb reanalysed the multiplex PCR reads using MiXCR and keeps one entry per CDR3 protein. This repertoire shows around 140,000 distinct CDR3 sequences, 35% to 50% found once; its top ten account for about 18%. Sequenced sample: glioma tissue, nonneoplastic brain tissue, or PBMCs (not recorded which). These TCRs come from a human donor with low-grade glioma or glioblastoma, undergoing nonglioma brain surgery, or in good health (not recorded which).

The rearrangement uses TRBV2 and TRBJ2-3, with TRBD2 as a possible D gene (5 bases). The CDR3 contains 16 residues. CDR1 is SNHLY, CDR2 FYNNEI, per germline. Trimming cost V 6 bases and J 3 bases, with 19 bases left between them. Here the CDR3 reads CASRIELGVGTDTQYF. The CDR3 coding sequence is TGTGCCAGCAGAATCGAGCTGGGAGTAGGGACAGATACGCAGTATTTT.

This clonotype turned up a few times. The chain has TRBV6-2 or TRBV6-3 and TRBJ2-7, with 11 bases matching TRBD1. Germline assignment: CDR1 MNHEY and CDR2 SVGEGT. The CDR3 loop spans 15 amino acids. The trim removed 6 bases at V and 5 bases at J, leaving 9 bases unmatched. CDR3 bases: TGTGCCAGCAGGTCAGCCGGGACAGGGGGGAACGAGCAGTACTTC. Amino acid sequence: CASRSAGTGGNEQYF.

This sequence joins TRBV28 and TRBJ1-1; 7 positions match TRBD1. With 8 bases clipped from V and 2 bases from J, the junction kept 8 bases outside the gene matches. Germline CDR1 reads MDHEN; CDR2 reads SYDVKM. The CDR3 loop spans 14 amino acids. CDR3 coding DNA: TGTGCCAGCTCCATGACAGGGCGCAACACTGAAGCTTTCTTT. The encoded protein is CASSMTGRNTEAFF.

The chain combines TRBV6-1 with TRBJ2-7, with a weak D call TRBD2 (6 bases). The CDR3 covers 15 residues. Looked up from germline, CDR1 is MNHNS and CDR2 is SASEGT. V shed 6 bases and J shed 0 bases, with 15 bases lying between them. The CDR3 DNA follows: TGTGCCAGCAGGGGGGAGGCCGGAGCCTCCTACGAGCAGTACTTC. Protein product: CASRGEAGASYEQYF.

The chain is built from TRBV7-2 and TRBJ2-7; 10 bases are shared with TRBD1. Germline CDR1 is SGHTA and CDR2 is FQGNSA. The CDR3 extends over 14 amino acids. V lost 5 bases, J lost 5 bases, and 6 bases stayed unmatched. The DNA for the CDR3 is TGTGCCAGCAGCCTCCAGGGGACAGGGGACGAGCAGTACTTC. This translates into CASSLQGTGDEQYF. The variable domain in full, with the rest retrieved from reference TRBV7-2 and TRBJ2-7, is GAGVSQSPSNKVTEKGKDVELRCDPISGHTALYWYRQSLGQGLEFLIYFQGNSAPDKSGLPSDRFSAERTGGSVSTLTIQRTQQEDSAVYLCASSLQGTGDEQYFGPGTRLTVT.

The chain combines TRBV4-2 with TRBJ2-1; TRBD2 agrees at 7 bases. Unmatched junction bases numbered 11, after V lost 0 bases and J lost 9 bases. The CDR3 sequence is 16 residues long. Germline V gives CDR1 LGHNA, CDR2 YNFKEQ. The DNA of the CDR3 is TGTGCCAGCAGCCAAGAGATCGGACGGGGGGTATCTGAGCAGTTCTTC. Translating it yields CASSQEIGRGVSEQFF.

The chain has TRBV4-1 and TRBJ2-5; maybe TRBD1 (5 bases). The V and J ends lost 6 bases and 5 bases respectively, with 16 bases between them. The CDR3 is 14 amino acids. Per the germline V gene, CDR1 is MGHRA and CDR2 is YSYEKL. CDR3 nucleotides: TGCGCCAGCAGTCAGGGTCCTATCCAGGAGACCCAGTACTTC. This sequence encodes CASSQGPIQETQYF.

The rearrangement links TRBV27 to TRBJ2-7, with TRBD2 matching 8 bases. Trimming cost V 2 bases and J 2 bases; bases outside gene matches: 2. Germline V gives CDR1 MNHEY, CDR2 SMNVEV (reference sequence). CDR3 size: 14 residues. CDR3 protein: CASSLRAGAYEQYF. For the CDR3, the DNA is TGTGCCAGCAGTTTACGAGCGGGAGCCTACGAGCAGTACTTC.

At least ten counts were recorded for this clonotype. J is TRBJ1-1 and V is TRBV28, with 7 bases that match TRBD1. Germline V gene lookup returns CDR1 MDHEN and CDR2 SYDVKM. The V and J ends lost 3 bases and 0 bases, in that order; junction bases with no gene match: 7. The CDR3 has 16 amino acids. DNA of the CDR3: TGTGCCAGCAGTTTGTGGGGGACAGCCTTGAACACTGAAGCTTTCTTT. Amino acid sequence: CASSLWGTALNTEAFF.

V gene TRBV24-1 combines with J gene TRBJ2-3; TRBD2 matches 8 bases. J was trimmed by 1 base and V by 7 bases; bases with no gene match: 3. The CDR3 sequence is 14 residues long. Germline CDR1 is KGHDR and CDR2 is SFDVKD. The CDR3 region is CATSAGGGTDTQYF. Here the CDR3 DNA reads TGTGCCACCAGCGCGGGGGGAGGCACAGATACGCAGTATTTT.

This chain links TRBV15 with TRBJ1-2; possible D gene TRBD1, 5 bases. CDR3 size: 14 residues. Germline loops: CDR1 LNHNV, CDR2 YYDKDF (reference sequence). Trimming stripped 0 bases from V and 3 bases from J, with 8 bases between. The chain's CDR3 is CATSRDLGDYGYTF. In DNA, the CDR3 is TGTGCCACCAGCAGAGATTTAGGGGACTATGGCTACACCTTC.

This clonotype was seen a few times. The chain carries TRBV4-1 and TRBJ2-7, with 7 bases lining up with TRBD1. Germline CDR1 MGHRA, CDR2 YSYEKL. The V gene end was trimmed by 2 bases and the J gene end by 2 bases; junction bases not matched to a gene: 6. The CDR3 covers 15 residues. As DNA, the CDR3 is TGCGCCAGCAGCCAACCTCGACAGGGACCCTACGAGCAGTACTTC. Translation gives CASSQPRQGPYEQYF.

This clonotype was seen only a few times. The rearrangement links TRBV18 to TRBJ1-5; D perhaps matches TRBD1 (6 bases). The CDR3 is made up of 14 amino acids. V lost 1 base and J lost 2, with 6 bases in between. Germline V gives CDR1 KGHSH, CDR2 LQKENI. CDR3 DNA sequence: TGTGCCAGCTCACCACAGGGGGGCAATCAGCCCCAGCATTTT. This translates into CASSPQGGNQPQHF.

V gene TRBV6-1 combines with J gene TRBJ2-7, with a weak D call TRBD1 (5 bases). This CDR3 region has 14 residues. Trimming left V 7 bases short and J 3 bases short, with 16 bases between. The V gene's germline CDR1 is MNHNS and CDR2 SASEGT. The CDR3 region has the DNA TGTGCCAGCAAAGGGGCAGGCCACCTCTACGAGCAGTACTTC. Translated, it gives CASKGAGHLYEQYF.

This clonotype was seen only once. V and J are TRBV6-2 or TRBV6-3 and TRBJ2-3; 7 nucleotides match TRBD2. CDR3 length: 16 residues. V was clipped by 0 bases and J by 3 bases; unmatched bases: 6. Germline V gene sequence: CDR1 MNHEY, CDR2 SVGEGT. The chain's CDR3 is CASSYSPAGVTDTQYF. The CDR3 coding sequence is TGTGCCAGCAGTTACTCTCCCGCGGGAGTAACAGATACGCAGTATTTT.

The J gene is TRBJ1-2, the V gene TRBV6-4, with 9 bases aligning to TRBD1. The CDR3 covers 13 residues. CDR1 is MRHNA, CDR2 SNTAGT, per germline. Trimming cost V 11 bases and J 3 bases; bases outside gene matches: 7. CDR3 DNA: TGTGCCGGTCGGGACAGGGTATACTATGGCTACACCTTC. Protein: CAGRDRVYYGYTF.

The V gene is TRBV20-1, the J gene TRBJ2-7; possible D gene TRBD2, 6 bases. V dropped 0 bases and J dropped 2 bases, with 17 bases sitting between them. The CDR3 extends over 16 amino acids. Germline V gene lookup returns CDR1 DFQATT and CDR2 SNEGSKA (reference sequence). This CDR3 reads CSARDRGSADTYEQYF. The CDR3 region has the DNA TGCAGTGCTAGAGATCGGGGGTCAGCTGACACCTACGAGCAGTACTTC.

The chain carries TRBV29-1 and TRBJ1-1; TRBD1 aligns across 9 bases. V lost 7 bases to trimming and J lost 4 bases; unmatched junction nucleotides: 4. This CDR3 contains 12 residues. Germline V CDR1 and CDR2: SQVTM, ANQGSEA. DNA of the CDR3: TGCAGCGCCAGGACAGGGGCCACTGAAGCTTTCTTT. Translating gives CSARTGATEAFF.

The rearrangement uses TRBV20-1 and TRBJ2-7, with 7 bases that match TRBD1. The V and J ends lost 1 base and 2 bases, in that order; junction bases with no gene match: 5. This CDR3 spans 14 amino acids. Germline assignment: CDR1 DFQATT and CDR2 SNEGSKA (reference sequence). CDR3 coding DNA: TGCAGTGCTAGAGTAGGGACAGTACCCTACGAGCAGTACTTC. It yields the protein CSARVGTVPYEQYF.

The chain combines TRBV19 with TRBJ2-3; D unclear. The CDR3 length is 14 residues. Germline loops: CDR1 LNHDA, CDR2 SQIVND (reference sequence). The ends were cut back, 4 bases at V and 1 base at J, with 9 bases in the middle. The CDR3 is CASSKAGGTDTQYF. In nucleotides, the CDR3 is TGTGCCAGTAGTAAAGCTGGTGGCACAGATACGCAGTATTTT.

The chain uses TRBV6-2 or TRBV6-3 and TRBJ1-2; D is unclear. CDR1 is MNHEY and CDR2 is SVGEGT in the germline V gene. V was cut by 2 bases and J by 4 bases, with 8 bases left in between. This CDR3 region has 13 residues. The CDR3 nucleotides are TGTGCCAGCAGTTACAGTTTATCCTATGGCTACACCTTC. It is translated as CASSYSLSYGYTF.

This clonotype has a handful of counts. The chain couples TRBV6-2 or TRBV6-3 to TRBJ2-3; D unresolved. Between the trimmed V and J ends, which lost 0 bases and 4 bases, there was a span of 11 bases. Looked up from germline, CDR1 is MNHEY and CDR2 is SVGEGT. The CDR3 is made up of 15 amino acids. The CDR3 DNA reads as TGTGCCAGCAGTTACTCATGGGCTAGTGCAGATACGCAGTATTTT. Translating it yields CASSYSWASADTQYF.

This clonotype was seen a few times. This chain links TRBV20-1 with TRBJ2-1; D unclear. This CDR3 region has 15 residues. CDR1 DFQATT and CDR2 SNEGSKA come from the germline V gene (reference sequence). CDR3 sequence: CSDMLMRSSYNEQFF. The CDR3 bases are TGCAGCGATATGTTGATGCGGAGCTCCTACAATGAGCAGTTCTTC.

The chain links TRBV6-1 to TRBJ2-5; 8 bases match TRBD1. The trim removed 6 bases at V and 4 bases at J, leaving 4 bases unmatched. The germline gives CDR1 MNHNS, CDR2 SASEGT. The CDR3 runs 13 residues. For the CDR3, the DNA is TGTGCCAGCAGCGGACAGGGTACAGAGACCCAGTACTTC. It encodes CASSGQGTETQYF.

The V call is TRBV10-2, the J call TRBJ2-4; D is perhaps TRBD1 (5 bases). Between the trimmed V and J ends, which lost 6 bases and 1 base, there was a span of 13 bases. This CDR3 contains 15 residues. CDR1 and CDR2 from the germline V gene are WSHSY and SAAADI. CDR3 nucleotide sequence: TGCGCCAGCAGAACCGGAAGGGGTGCCAAAAACATTCAGTACTTC. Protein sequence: CASRTGRGAKNIQYF.

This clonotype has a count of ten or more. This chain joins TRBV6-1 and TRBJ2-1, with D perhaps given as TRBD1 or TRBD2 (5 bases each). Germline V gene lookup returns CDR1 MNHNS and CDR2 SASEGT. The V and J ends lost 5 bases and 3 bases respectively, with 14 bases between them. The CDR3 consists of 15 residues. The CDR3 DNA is TGTGCCAGCAGTACCGGGGACCGAAACTACAATGAGCAGTTCTTC. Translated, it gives CASSTGDRNYNEQFF.